A single sample gave rise to the 21 T cell receptor beta chains below, sequenced in a study of T cells in Graves' hyperthyroidism and ophthalmopathy (dated by TCRdb to between 2019 and 2020). The library was generated by multiplex PCR. For sequencing, an Illumina HiSeq 2000 was employed. The TCR beta CDR3 regions were amplified from the RNA transcripts. For the first round of RT-PCR on the TCR CDR3, the HTBI primer set was used together with the Qiagen OneStep RT-PCR kit. The public reads were reprocessed in TCRdb via fastp at Q25 and MiXCR, keeping in-frame beta chains. Identical CDR3 proteins give one entry, which carries the most common genes and DNA. In all, the sample holds about 380,000 distinct CDR3 sequences, and less than 15% of those were seen once. The leading ten clones occupy about a fifth of the sample. Material: blood. The receptors were gathered from a man aged 25 to 45 with Graves' hyperthyroidism that later progressed to Graves' ophthalmopathy.

In the case of this clonotype: The junction differs from germline at one of its ends, possibly a read error. The V gene is TRBV7-7, the J gene TRBJ2-2; 8 bases are shared with TRBD2. Germline V gene data show CDR1 as SSHAT and CDR2 as FNYEAQ (reference sequence). The CDR3 runs 17 residues. CDR3 region: CASSSDAGGSNTGELFF. The CDR3 region has the DNA TGTGCTAGCAGTTCCGATGCGGGGGGCTCGAACACCGGGGAGCTGTTTTTT.

V usage is TRBV7-2 and J usage is TRBJ2-7; 10 positions agree with TRBD1. Germline lookup yields CDR1 SGHTA and CDR2 FQGNSA. V gave up 5 bases and J gave up 1 base; unmatched junction bases: 5. This CDR3 spans 15 amino acids. The CDR3, as DNA: TGTGCCAGCAGCGGCCCGGGACAGGGGTCCTACGAGCAGTACTTC. Translation: CASSGPGQGSYEQYF.

This chain connects TRBV24-1 to TRBJ1-5, with 9 bases matching TRBD1. CDR3 size: 15 residues. The ends lost 12 bases at V and 1 base at J; junction bases unmatched: 9. CDR1 and CDR2 from the germline V gene are KGHDR and SFDVKD. Here the CDR3 DNA reads TGTGCCGCCTCCCCCGGGACAGGGAGCAATCAGCCCCAGCATTTT. This encodes CAASPGTGSNQPQHF.

There are many counts of this clonotype. The rearrangement links TRBV6-1 to TRBJ1-1; 8 bases line up with TRBD1. CDR1 is MNHNS and CDR2 is SASEGT in the germline V gene. The CDR3 spans 15 residues. Losses at the gene ends were 5 bases for V and 6 bases for J; bases not matched to a gene: 11. The CDR3 here is CASSSHRGIKAEAFF. The CDR3 bases are TGTGCCAGCAGTTCACACAGGGGGATTAAGGCTGAAGCTTTCTTT.

This clonotype was seen many times. The genes are TRBV20-1 and TRBJ1-2; D gene uncertain. The CDR3 is made up of 15 amino acids. Between the trimmed V and J ends, which lost 0 bases and 3 bases, there was a span of 14 bases. Germline CDR1 reads DFQATT; CDR2 reads SNEGSKA (reference sequence). CDR3 in DNA: TGCAGTGCTAGAGACCCAGCCAAGATCGACTATGGCTACACCTTC. The encoded protein is CSARDPAKIDYGYTF.

This clonotype has ten or more counts. The V call is TRBV6-1, the J call TRBJ1-5; D might be TRBD1 (6 bases). CDR1 and CDR2 from the germline V gene are MNHNS and SASEGT. V was cut by 6 bases and J by 7 bases, with 13 bases left in between. The CDR3 has 13 amino acids. Written as DNA, the CDR3 is TGTGCCAGCAGCAACAGGGTTGGGCAGCCCCAGCATTTT. This gives the protein CASSNRVGQPQHF.

This clonotype showed up many times. This rearrangement joins TRBV7-3 to TRBJ2-3; TRBD1 might be the D (6 bases). Per the germline V gene, CDR1 is SGHTA and CDR2 is FQGTGA. V lost 4 bases and J 1 base, leaving 12 bases between the germline ends. This CDR3 has 15 amino acids. The CDR3 loop is CASSSSGHGTDTQYF. CDR3 nucleotides: TGTGCCAGCAGCTCCTCGGGACACGGCACAGATACGCAGTATTTT.

This clonotype has ten or more counts. J is TRBJ1-2 and V is TRBV28; D uncertain. V was cut by 4 bases and J by 1 base, with 7 bases left in between. The CDR3 is made up of 13 amino acids. Germline loops: CDR1 MDHEN, CDR2 SYDVKM. The CDR3 here is CASSSDFNYGYTF. The CDR3 DNA sequence: TGTGCCAGCAGTTCTGACTTTAACTATGGCTACACCTTC.

This clonotype showed up just a few times. V and J are TRBV4-1 and TRBJ2-3; the match to TRBD2 covers 13 bases. This CDR3 is built from 18 residues. V lost 1 base and J lost 4; bases outside the gene matches: 8. Germline lookup yields CDR1 MGHRA and CDR2 YSYEKL. The CDR3 here is CASSQVTSGGAVADTQYF. DNA of the CDR3: TGCGCCAGCAGCCAAGTAACTAGCGGGGGGGCCGTGGCAGATACGCAGTATTTT.

This clonotype was detected only a few times. CDR3 nucleotide sequence: TGTGCTGGGGCAACAGGGCCCCGAGAGACCCAGTACTTC. Its translation: CAGATGPRETQYF. The rearrangement links TRBV12-5 to TRBJ2-5; tentative D call: TRBD1 (6 bases). Germline V gene sequence: CDR1 LGHNT, CDR2 FRNRAP. This CDR3 is built from 13 residues. V lost 11 bases and J 4 bases, leaving 17 bases between the germline ends.

This clonotype has only a few counts. The rearrangement links TRBV5-1 to TRBJ2-5; maybe TRBD1 (6 bases). The CDR3 runs 16 residues. Trimming removed 0 bases at V and 5 bases at J, with 17 bases between. Germline assignment: CDR1 SGHRS and CDR2 YFSETQ. In nucleotides, the CDR3 is TGCGCCAGCAGCTTGGCCGGGGCAGGGGCATCGGAGACCCAGTACTTC. It translates to CASSLAGAGASETQYF. Combining the CDR3 with reference TRBV5-1 and TRBJ2-5 gives the whole variable domain KAGVTQTPRYLIKTRGQQVTLSCSPISGHRSVSWYQQTPGQGLQFLFEYFSETQRNKGNFPGRFSGRQFSNSRSEMNVSTLELGDSALYLCASSLAGAGASETQYFGPGTRLLVL.

A note on this clonotype: This may come from a read error, since a much larger clone is one base off. The J gene is TRBJ1-2, the V gene TRBV12-3 or TRBV12-4; TRBD1 matches 9 bases. The CDR3 length is 13 residues. The CDR3 reads CAGREQGAQGYTF. CDR3 in DNA: TGTGCCGGCAGAGAACAGGGGGCTCAAGGCTACACCTTC.

In its sample, this clonotype was seen a few times. J is TRBJ2-1 and V is TRBV24-1, with 8 positions matching TRBD1. This CDR3 is 18 amino acids long. Germline loops: CDR1 KGHDR, CDR2 SFDVKD. After removal of 3 bases from V and 0 bases from J, the junction contained 9 bases not matched to a gene. Written as DNA, the CDR3 is TGTGCCACCAGTGATAGAAGCACCAGGGGGCACTCCTACAATGAGCAGTTCTTC. Protein: CATSDRSTRGHSYNEQFF.

This clonotype was observed at least ten times. The rearrangement joins TRBV7-9 to TRBJ2-1, with D possibly TRBD1 on 6 matching bases. V was trimmed by 5 bases and J by 6 bases, leaving 17 bases between them. The CDR3 covers 15 residues. In germline, CDR1 is SEHNR, CDR2 FQNEAQ (reference sequence). The CDR3 protein is CASSLGQTRGNEQFF. The CDR3 DNA is TGTGCCAGCAGCCTCGGACAGACAAGGGGCAATGAGCAGTTCTTC.

Many counts were recorded for this clonotype. The rearrangement uses TRBV5-1 and TRBJ1-3; unclear D gene. This CDR3 has 15 residues. The germline CDR1 and CDR2 sequences are SGHRS and YFSETQ. V dropped 0 bases and J dropped 0 bases, with 7 bases sitting between them. DNA for the CDR3: TGCGCCAGCAGCTTGGGAATCACCTCTGGAAACACCATATATTTT. Amino acids: CASSLGITSGNTIYF.

The CDR3 loop is CASTRTARDQPQHF. The CDR3 DNA follows: TGTGCCAGTACTAGGACGGCCAGGGATCAGCCCCAGCATTTT. The chain couples TRBV28 to TRBJ1-5; perhaps TRBD1 as D (5 bases). This CDR3 contains 14 residues. The germline gives CDR1 MDHEN, CDR2 SYDVKM. V lost 9 bases and J lost 5, with 17 bases in between. Based on the CDR3 plus reference TRBV28 and TRBJ1-5, the full variable domain is DVKVTQSSRYLVKRTGEKVFLECVQDMDHENMFWYRQDPGLGLRLIYFSYDVKMKEKGDIPEGYSVSREKKERFSLILESASTNQTSMYLCASTRTARDQPQHFGDGTRLSIL.

This clonotype has ten or more counts. In DNA form, the CDR3 reads TGTGCCAGCAGCTCACATAGGGGCGGGGAGGAGGCAGATACGCAGTATTTT. As protein: CASSSHRGGEEADTQYF. The chain is built from TRBV28 and TRBJ2-3; tentatively, D is TRBD2 (6 bases). CDR3 length: 17 amino acids. Trimming pared 6 bases from V and 4 bases from J, leaving 23 bases between. From germline, CDR1 is MDHEN and CDR2 SYDVKM.

This clonotype was detected ten times or more. This CDR3 is CASSFLAGGPSNEQFF. The CDR3 bases are TGTGCCAGCAGTTTTCTAGCGGGGGGGCCCAGCAATGAGCAGTTCTTC. The rearrangement uses TRBV7-6 and TRBJ2-1, with 12 bases fitting TRBD2. This CDR3 has 16 residues. CDR1 is SGHVS, CDR2 FNYEAQ, per germline. The ends lost 6 bases at V and 6 bases at J; junction bases unmatched: 9.

The V call is TRBV7-9, the J call TRBJ1-6; D gene uncertain. This CDR3 has 12 amino acids. The germline V gene encodes CDR1 SEHNR and CDR2 FQNEAQ (reference sequence). V gave up 2 bases and J gave up 8 bases, with 4 bases separating them. CDR3 region: CASSLLDSPLHF. In DNA, the CDR3 is TGTGCCAGCAGCTTATTGGATTCACCCCTCCACTTT.

This clonotype has a count of ten or more. This chain links TRBV28 with TRBJ1-1, with TRBD1 as a possible D gene (6 bases). This CDR3 is 15 amino acids long. Trimming removed 1 base at V and 5 bases at J, with 14 bases between. Germline V CDR1 and CDR2: MDHEN, SYDVKM. The DNA of the CDR3 is TGTGCCAGCAGTTTATTATCGGGGGCTGAGACTGAAGCTTTCTTT. Translated, it gives CASSLLSGAETEAFF.

V usage is TRBV5-1 and J usage is TRBJ1-2; no clear D. The germline gives CDR1 SGHRS, CDR2 YFSETQ. With 0 bases removed from V and 4 bases from J, the gap between germline ends came to 7 bases. This CDR3 spans 13 amino acids. The CDR3 spells CASSLAQTYGYTF. The CDR3, as DNA: TGCGCCAGCAGCTTGGCCCAGACCTATGGCTACACCTTC.